These 8 T cell receptor beta chains share one sample of origin, sequenced in a study of cytomegalovirus exposure and HLA in healthy donors (dated by TCRdb to 2017 to 2019). Library prep was done by the immunoSEQ multiplex PCR assay. For the multiplex PCR, a mixture combining 60 forward primers for TCR Vbeta segments and 13 reverse primers for TCR Jbeta segments was used. TCRdb holds this immuneACCESS table with in-frame rearrangements only. Some clones are missing; in checked studies, unresolved V genes explain under half, and the rest has no known cause. This sample gives some 80,000 clones in total; roughly four fifths of them show up just once. The ten biggest clones cover around 15% of the sample. Material: PBMCs. The receptors originated from a human donor in good health.

This chain links TRBV25-1 with TRBJ2-5, with 10 bases identical to TRBD2. Germline CDR1 is MGHDK and CDR2 is SYGVNS. This CDR3 region has 15 residues. The trim removed 1 base at V and 5 bases at J, leaving 4 bases unmatched. CDR3 sequence reads: CASSEFASGGETQYF. In nucleotides, the CDR3 is TGTGCCAGCAGTGAATTCGCTAGCGGGGGCGAGACCCAGTACTTC.

The rearrangement uses TRBV4-1 and TRBJ1-5; TRBD1 aligns across 10 bases. CDR3 length: 17 amino acids. Trimming cost V 2 bases and J 6 bases; bases outside gene matches: 10. The germline CDR1 and CDR2 sequences are MGHRA and YSYEKL. The CDR3 protein is CASSQLAMGQGTQPQHF. CDR3 DNA sequence: TGCGCCAGCAGCCAACTAGCAATGGGACAGGGGACTCAGCCCCAGCATTTT.

The rearrangement joins TRBV5-4 to TRBJ2-7; 7 bases align to TRBD1. V lost 0 bases, J lost 10 bases, and 7 bases stayed unmatched. CDR3 length: 13 amino acids. Per the germline V gene, CDR1 is SGHNT and CDR2 is YYREEE (reference sequence). This chain's CDR3 is CASSLAGTDFQYF. In DNA, the CDR3 is TGTGCCAGCAGCTTGGCCGGGACAGATTTTCAGTACTTC.

The gene calls are TRBV7-8 and TRBJ2-6; D unclear. The CDR3 is 14 amino acids. Looked up from germline, CDR1 is SGHVS and CDR2 is FQNEAQ. Trimming took off 2 bases at V and 2 bases at J, with 4 bases between the two ends. CDR3 nucleotide sequence: TGTGCCAGCAGCTTACAGACTGGGGCCAACGTCCTGACTTTC. It specifies CASSLQTGANVLTF. The complete variable domain, with remaining parts taken from reference TRBV7-8 and TRBJ2-6, reads GAGVSQSPRYKVAKRGQDVALRCDPISGHVSLFWYQQALGQGPEFLTYFQNEAQLDKSGLPSDRFFAERPEGSVSTLKIQRTQQEDSAVYLCASSLQTGANVLTFGAGSRLTVL.

This rearrangement joins TRBV6-1 to TRBJ1-2; D is unclear. The CDR3 spans 15 residues. The V gene lost 5 bases and the J gene lost 4 bases, with 17 bases spanning the gap. Germline V gives CDR1 MNHNS, CDR2 SASEGT. The CDR3 loop reads CASSPDAGSFYGYTF. The CDR3 DNA reads TGTGCCAGCAGTCCAGATGCCGGGAGCTTCTATGGCTACACCTTC.

This clone was observed once. The CDR3 nucleotides read TGTGCCAGCAGCCAACAACAGGGGGCGTTCTACGAGCAGTACTTC. Amino acid sequence: CASSQQQGAFYEQYF. The chain employs TRBV7-2 and TRBJ2-7; 9 positions match TRBD1. The CDR3 covers 15 residues. Germline V gives CDR1 SGHTA, CDR2 FQGNSA. Trimming at V came to 5 bases and at J to 3 bases, leaving 8 bases not matched to a gene.

The chain has TRBV12-5 and TRBJ2-2; no reliable D call. Looked up from germline, CDR1 is LGHNT and CDR2 is FRNRAP. The CDR3 spans 13 residues. V lost 5 bases to trimming and J lost 4 bases, with 8 bases between them. The CDR3 DNA reads TGTGCTAGTGGTCACCATAGCACCGGGGAGCTGTTTTTT. It specifies CASGHHSTGELFF.

The chain carries TRBV7-2 and TRBJ1-6; D gene ambiguous. V lost 7 bases and J lost 0, with 10 bases in between. Germline V CDR1 and CDR2: SGHTA, FQGNSA. CDR3 length: 15 residues. The CDR3 DNA reads as TGTGCCAGCACCCCGGGGAGCTCCTATAATTCACCCCTCCACTTT. Translated, it gives CASTPGSSYNSPLHF.